A selection of T cell receptor beta chains follows, all from one sample in a study of blood T cell repertoires in COVID-19. Sequencing was performed with immunoSEQ multiplex PCR; in TCRdb, only in-frame clones are kept and a portion is missing. The sample shows under 200,000 clones, around 81% of them seen only once. Sequences were obtained from peripheral blood. The receptors shown here come from a human donor with acute or convalescent COVID-19. The donor label of this sample is uncertain. CDR3s include the opening cysteine and the closing phenylalanine or tryptophan. A D gene is named only where the DNA matches it firmly. Size tells how often a clone was seen (once, few, many) or the class of an expanded clone, and some rows leave it out.

V gene: TRBV28
J gene: TRBJ1-5
clone size: NA
D gene: NA
CDR3 protein: CASSPSPRNQPQHF
CDR3 DNA: TGTGCCAGCAGTCCCTCCCCCAGGAATCAGCCCCAGCATTTT

V gene: TRBV5-1
J gene: TRBJ1-2
clone size: NA
D gene: NA
CDR3 protein: CASSLGPVNYGYTF
CDR3 DNA: TGCGCCAGCAGCTTGGGTCCAGTAAACTATGGCTACACCTTC

V gene: TRBV19
J gene: TRBJ1-3
clone size: NA
D gene: TRBD1
CDR3 protein: CASSIQGASGNTIYF
CDR3 DNA: TGTGCCAGTAGTATACAGGGGGCCTCTGGAAACACCATATATTTT

V gene: TRBV5-5
J gene: TRBJ2-6
clone size: NA
D gene: NA
CDR3 protein: CASSRTGDSGANVLTF
CDR3 DNA: TGTGCCAGCAGCCGAACAGGTGACTCTGGGGCCAACGTCCTGACTTTC

V gene: TRBV5-1
J gene: TRBJ2-3
clone size: NA
D gene: NA
CDR3 protein: CASSPGGWRGTDTQYF
CDR3 DNA: TGCGCCAGCAGCCCTGGAGGGTGGCGGGGCACAGATACGCAGTATTTT

V gene: TRBV28
J gene: TRBJ1-2
clone size: NA
D gene: TRBD1
CDR3 protein: CASSSYRGHGYTF
CDR3 DNA: TGTGCCAGCAGTTCTTACAGGGGCCATGGCTACACCTTC

V gene: TRBV14
J gene: TRBJ2-5
clone size: NA
D gene: TRBD2
CDR3 protein: CASSEAGRAGETQYF
CDR3 DNA: TGTGCCAGCAGCGAAGCCGGGAGGGCCGGTGAGACCCAGTACTTC

V gene: TRBV18
J gene: TRBJ2-2
clone size: NA
D gene: TRBD1
CDR3 protein: CASSTGGTNTGELFF
CDR3 DNA: TGTGCCAGCTCAACAGGGGGTACGAACACCGGGGAGCTGTTTTTT

V gene: TRBV25-1
J gene: TRBJ1-1
clone size: NA
D gene: NA
CDR3 protein: CASSDAGGSTEAFF
CDR3 DNA: TGTGCCAGCAGTGATGCCGGGGGAAGCACTGAAGCTTTCTTT

V gene: TRBV6-5
J gene: TRBJ1-6
clone size: once
D gene: TRBD1
CDR3 protein: CASRLTGGYSPLHF
CDR3 DNA: TGTGCCAGCAGACTGACAGGGGGCTATTCACCCCTCCACTTT

V gene: TRBV20-1
J gene: TRBJ2-3
clone size: NA
D gene: TRBD1
CDR3 protein: CSAHRGDTQYF
CDR3 DNA: TGCAGTGCCCACAGGGGGGATACGCAGTATTTT

V gene: TRBV5-1
J gene: TRBJ2-1
clone size: NA
D gene: NA
CDR3 protein: CASSLDRLTNEQFF
CDR3 DNA: TGCGCCAGCAGCTTGGACCGACTTACCAATGAGCAGTTCTTC

V gene: TRBV29-1
J gene: TRBJ1-3
clone size: once
D gene: NA
CDR3 protein: CSVVYPGGGNTIYF
CDR3 DNA: TGCAGCGTTGTATATCCGGGTGGAGGAAACACCATATATTTT

V gene: TRBV9
J gene: TRBJ2-1
clone size: many
D gene: NA
CDR3 protein: CASSVPSNEQFF
CDR3 DNA: TGTGCCAGCAGCGTACCTAGCAATGAGCAGTTCTTC

V gene: TRBV5-1
J gene: TRBJ1-2
clone size: NA
D gene: TRBD1
CDR3 protein: CASRGQGVGYTF
CDR3 DNA: TGCGCCAGCAGGGGACAGGGAGTTGGCTACACCTTC

V gene: TRBV19
J gene: TRBJ2-1
clone size: NA
D gene: NA
CDR3 protein: CASSAIFREIYNEQFF
CDR3 DNA: TGTGCCAGTAGTGCTATTTTTCGGGAGATCTACAATGAGCAGTTCTTC

V gene: TRBV29-1
J gene: TRBJ2-1
clone size: NA
D gene: NA
CDR3 protein: CSVEIGLAPFNEQFF
CDR3 DNA: TGCAGCGTTGAAATCGGTCTAGCCCCCTTCAATGAGCAGTTCTTC

V gene: TRBV2
J gene: TRBJ1-2
clone size: NA
D gene: NA
CDR3 protein: CASRRTATNYGYTF
CDR3 DNA: TGTGCCAGCAGGCGGACAGCAACTAACTATGGCTACACCTTC

V gene: TRBV9
J gene: TRBJ1-3
clone size: once
D gene: NA
CDR3 protein: CASSPLGSGNTIYF
CDR3 DNA: TGTGCCAGCAGCCCCCTCGGGTCTGGAAACACCATATATTTT

V gene: TRBV4-2
J gene: TRBJ2-7
clone size: few
D gene: NA
CDR3 protein: CASSQGDGSDYYEQYF
CDR3 DNA: TGTGCCAGCAGCCAAGGAGATGGTAGCGATTACTACGAGCAGTACTTC

V gene: TRBV9
J gene: TRBJ2-7
clone size: NA
D gene: TRBD2
CDR3 protein: CASSVGRGEAGEQYF
CDR3 DNA: TGTGCCAGCAGCGTAGGCCGGGGGGAGGCTGGCGAGCAGTACTTC

V gene: TRBV7-3
J gene: TRBJ1-4
clone size: NA
D gene: TRBD1
CDR3 protein: CASSLGRTGRRNEKLFF
CDR3 DNA: TGTGCCAGCAGCTTAGGAAGGACAGGGCGGAGGAATGAAAAACTGTTTTTT

V gene: TRBV27
J gene: TRBJ1-2
clone size: NA
D gene: NA
CDR3 protein: CASSLRQGGYGYTF
CDR3 DNA: TGTGCCAGCAGTTTAAGGCAGGGTGGCTATGGCTACACCTTC

V gene: TRBV13
J gene: TRBJ1-2
clone size: NA
D gene: TRBD1
CDR3 protein: CASRSETTPGTGNYGYTF
CDR3 DNA: TGTGCCAGCAGGTCGGAAACCACCCCCGGGACAGGGAACTATGGCTACACCTTC

V gene: TRBV10-3
J gene: TRBJ2-3
clone size: NA
D gene: NA
CDR3 protein: CASTGTAKDTDTQYF
CDR3 DNA: TGTGCCAGCACCGGGACTGCCAAAGACACAGATACGCAGTATTTT

V gene: TRBV6-2/TRBV6-3
J gene: TRBJ1-1
clone size: NA
D gene: NA
CDR3 protein: CASSYPLGQNEAFF
CDR3 DNA: TGTGCCAGCAGTTACCCCCTCGGACAGAATGAAGCTTTCTTT

V gene: TRBV18
J gene: TRBJ1-6
clone size: NA
D gene: NA
CDR3 protein: CASSPSRSSYNSPLHF
CDR3 DNA: TGTGCCAGCTCACCGTCGAGGAGCTCCTATAATTCACCCCTCCACTTT

V gene: TRBV7-9
J gene: TRBJ1-1
clone size: NA
D gene: TRBD1
CDR3 protein: CASSSNVPGTGGRATEAFF
CDR3 DNA: TGTGCCAGCAGCTCCAACGTACCTGGTACAGGGGGCCGTGCAACTGAAGCTTTCTTT

V gene: TRBV9
J gene: TRBJ1-2
clone size: NA
D gene: NA
CDR3 protein: CASSVGHGGTYGYTF
CDR3 DNA: TGTGCCAGCAGCGTAGGGCACGGGGGGACCTATGGCTACACCTTC

V gene: TRBV15
J gene: TRBJ2-1
clone size: few
D gene: NA
CDR3 protein: CATSTSPEGTYNEQFF
CDR3 DNA: TGTGCCACCAGCACGAGCCCGGAGGGGACCTACAATGAGCAGTTCTTC

V gene: TRBV10-2
J gene: TRBJ2-7
clone size: NA
D gene: TRBD2
CDR3 protein: CASRAKAGGINEQYF
CDR3 DNA: TGCGCCAGCAGAGCGAAAGCGGGGGGGATCAACGAGCAGTACTTC

V gene: TRBV7-3
J gene: TRBJ1-1
clone size: once
D gene: NA
CDR3 protein: CASSSRRGTNTEAFF
CDR3 DNA: TGTGCCAGCAGCTCCCGGCGGGGTACTAACACTGAAGCTTTCTTT

V gene: TRBV12-3/TRBV12-4
J gene: TRBJ1-3
clone size: few
D gene: NA
CDR3 protein: CASNRRSGNTIYF
CDR3 DNA: TGTGCCAGCAACCGCCGGTCTGGAAACACCATATATTTT

V gene: TRBV3-1/TRBV3-2
J gene: TRBJ1-1
clone size: NA
D gene: NA
CDR3 protein: CASSQVPGSRTEAFF
CDR3 DNA: TGTGCCAGCAGCCAAGTGCCGGGATCGAGGACTGAAGCTTTCTTT

V gene: TRBV5-8
J gene: TRBJ2-3
clone size: NA
D gene: TRBD2
CDR3 protein: CASSLGLAGYTDTQYF
CDR3 DNA: TGTGCCAGCAGCTTGGGACTAGCGGGGTACACAGATACGCAGTATTTT

V gene: TRBV5-4
J gene: TRBJ1-1
clone size: NA
D gene: NA
CDR3 protein: CASSRPTGKGMNTEAFF
CDR3 DNA: TGTGCCAGCAGCCGCCCAACAGGGAAGGGGATGAACACTGAAGCTTTCTTT

V gene: TRBV7-6
J gene: TRBJ2-3
clone size: NA
D gene: TRBD2
CDR3 protein: CASRSGTSGGAGTDTQYF
CDR3 DNA: TGTGCCAGCAGAAGCGGGACTAGCGGGGGGGCTGGCACAGATACGCAGTATTTT

V gene: TRBV7-3
J gene: TRBJ2-5
clone size: NA
D gene: TRBD2
CDR3 protein: CASSLGLAGGRGETQYF
CDR3 DNA: TGTGCCAGCAGCCTCGGACTAGCGGGAGGTCGAGGAGAGACCCAGTACTTC

V gene: TRBV5-6
J gene: TRBJ2-7
clone size: NA
D gene: TRBD1
CDR3 protein: CASSLSMDRAVAQYF
CDR3 DNA: TGTGCCAGCAGCTTGTCGATGGACAGGGCTGTAGCGCAGTACTTC

V gene: TRBV6-1
J gene: TRBJ1-5
clone size: NA
D gene: TRBD1
CDR3 protein: CASSETLTDRGDQPQHF
CDR3 DNA: TGTGCCAGCAGTGAAACTCTGACCGACAGGGGCGATCAGCCCCAGCATTTT

V gene: TRBV12-3/TRBV12-4
J gene: TRBJ2-7
clone size: NA
D gene: TRBD2
CDR3 protein: CASSLRLAFEQYF
CDR3 DNA: TGTGCCAGCAGTTTACGACTAGCGTTCGAGCAGTACTTC

V gene: TRBV27
J gene: TRBJ1-1
clone size: few
D gene: NA
CDR3 protein: CASSLSGGYAFF
CDR3 DNA: TGTGCCAGCAGTTTATCAGGGGGATACGCTTTCTTT

V gene: TRBV7-6
J gene: TRBJ1-1
clone size: NA
D gene: NA
CDR3 protein: CASSSHTDTEAFF
CDR3 DNA: TGTGCCAGCAGCTCACACACAGACACTGAAGCTTTCTTT

V gene: TRBV6-2/TRBV6-3
J gene: TRBJ2-6
clone size: NA
D gene: TRBD1
CDR3 protein: CASSDRGSGANVLTF
CDR3 DNA: TGTGCCAGCAGTGACAGGGGTAGTGGGGCCAACGTCCTGACTTTC

V gene: TRBV27
J gene: TRBJ1-2
clone size: NA
D gene: TRBD1
CDR3 protein: CASRAGGAGGYTF
CDR3 DNA: TGTGCCAGCAGGGCAGGGGGCGCGGGGGGCTACACCTTC

V gene: TRBV30
J gene: TRBJ1-5
clone size: NA
D gene: NA
CDR3 protein: CAWSAATGAYSNQPQHF
CDR3 DNA: TGTGCCTGGAGTGCCGCAACAGGAGCCTATAGCAATCAGCCCCAGCATTTT

V gene: TRBV11-3
J gene: TRBJ1-1
clone size: once
D gene: NA
CDR3 protein: CASSLQVNTEAFF
CDR3 DNA: TGTGCCAGCAGCTTGCAGGTGAACACTGAAGCTTTCTTT

V gene: TRBV5-1
J gene: TRBJ2-1
clone size: NA
D gene: NA
CDR3 protein: CASSSTGGSEYNEQFF
CDR3 DNA: TGCGCCAGCAGCTCGACGGGGGGCAGTGAATACAATGAGCAGTTCTTC

V gene: TRBV6-5
J gene: TRBJ1-2
clone size: NA
D gene: TRBD1
CDR3 protein: CASSYTGVTIRGYTF
CDR3 DNA: TGTGCCAGCAGTTACACAGGGGTTACCATTCGGGGCTACACCTTC

V gene: TRBV9
J gene: TRBJ2-5
clone size: NA
D gene: NA
CDR3 protein: CASSVGKTGETQYF
CDR3 DNA: TGTGCCAGCAGCGTAGGCAAAACGGGGGAGACCCAGTACTTC

V gene: TRBV2
J gene: TRBJ2-3
clone size: NA
D gene: TRBD2
CDR3 protein: CASRPSSGGAWDTQYF
CDR3 DNA: TGTGCCAGCAGGCCATCTAGCGGGGGGGCCTGGGATACGCAGTATTTT

V gene: TRBV7-2
J gene: TRBJ2-5
clone size: NA
D gene: NA
CDR3 protein: CASSLSVGEETQYF
CDR3 DNA: TGTGCCAGCAGCTTATCAGTGGGAGAAGAGACCCAGTACTTC

V gene: TRBV19
J gene: TRBJ1-5
clone size: NA
D gene: NA
CDR3 protein: CASSTSHYSNQPQHF
CDR3 DNA: TGTGCCAGTAGTACCAGTCATTATAGCAATCAGCCCCAGCATTTT

V gene: TRBV2
J gene: TRBJ1-5
clone size: NA
D gene: NA
CDR3 protein: CASSYDRKNQPQHF
CDR3 DNA: TGTGCCAGCAGTTATGACAGGAAAAATCAGCCCCAGCATTTT

V gene: TRBV7-8
J gene: TRBJ2-1
clone size: NA
D gene: TRBD2
CDR3 protein: CASSSRTSGRSYNEQFF
CDR3 DNA: TGTGCCAGCAGCTCTAGGACTAGCGGGAGATCCTACAATGAGCAGTTCTTC

V gene: TRBV3-1/TRBV3-2
J gene: TRBJ2-7
clone size: few
D gene: TRBD1
CDR3 protein: CASSQTTGAFYEQYF
CDR3 DNA: TGTGCCAGCAGCCAGACGACAGGGGCGTTCTACGAGCAGTACTTC

V gene: TRBV28
J gene: TRBJ1-2
clone size: few
D gene: TRBD1
CDR3 protein: CASSPLGQGEGYGYTF
CDR3 DNA: TGTGCCAGCAGTCCGTTGGGACAGGGGGAAGGCTATGGCTACACCTTC